This T cell receptor (beta chain) came from a study of blood T cell repertoires in COVID-19. Study-wide context: Collection of acute and convalescent COVID-19 samples took place in the United States, Italy and Spain. T cells, B-cell-depleted T cells, or PBMCs supplied cDNA or gDNA.

The authors' processing: Amplified reference gene primers provided the basis for estimating nucleated cell counts. Measured with immunoSEQ multiplex PCR; TCRdb has only the in-frame clones, and not every one. D and trimming were read from the DNA, whereas the V and J calls and clone size are those reported in that table. The sample contains around 250,000 clones, about 88% of which appear only once. The length of the CDR3 is 14 residues. Trimming cost V 2 bases and J 6 bases, with 11 bases left between them. Germline V CDR1 and CDR2: MNHNS, SASEGT. The source of this sequence is a man aged 18 to 35 with active or convalescent COVID-19. What was sequenced was peripheral blood. The rearrangement links TRBV6-1 to TRBJ2-4; TRBD2 might be the D (7 bases). This CDR3 reads CASSERGAGNIQYF. The CDR3 bases are TGTGCCAGCAGTGAACGGGGGGCAGGAAACATTCAGTACTTC.